This T cell receptor beta chain came from a study of blood T cell repertoires in COVID-19 (dated by TCRdb to 2018 to 2021). About the study as a whole: The collaborator samples originated in the United States, Italy and Spain and spanned the acute and convalescent phases of COVID-19. The sample metadata nearly always contained a de-identified subject ID, COVID-19 status, age in years and sex. The prospective study material was composed of cDNA or gDNA derived from T cells, B-cell-depleted T cells, or PBMCs. Samples were obtained from the ongoing ImmuneRACE study (first 160 participants) and from roughly 1,300 subjects provided by 6 global collaborators. Deeply sampled blood TCRbeta repertoires from subjects exposed to, actively infected with, or recovered from COVID-19 were included in the dataset. Where HLA class I and class II types were available, the types were taken from metadata supplied by the sample provider, not from assay-based typing. A freely available public database, intended as a resource for researchers studying the immune response to SARS-CoV-2, is where the repertoires were released. The research as a whole found: Clinical and demographic metadata were provided uncurated, with the amount varying by source and participant.

TCRbeta CDR3 regions were amplified from genomic DNA by means of the immunoSEQ Assay, a bias-controlled multiplex PCR. In the paper's pipeline: The number of nucleated cells in each sample was estimated from the amplification of reference gene primers within the assay. To quantify the absolute abundance of each unique TCRbeta CDR3 rearrangement, sequence reads were collapsed and filtered. Productive Simpson clonality was computed per sample as the square root of Simpson's diversity index over productive rearrangements. Imported from immuneACCESS, the table was reduced by TCRdb to in-frame sequences with V and J called. These copies leave out some clones; in studies compared against another copy, an unresolved V gene accounts for under half, and the cause of the remainder is not known. V and J calls and clone size follow that table, whereas D and trimming were derived from the DNA. The sample records about 100,000 clones, over 75% of which are singletons. The top ten clonotypes cover 20% of the sample.

Whole blood was collected in K2EDTA tubes by collaborating institutions according to the institutions' own protocols. For TCRbeta analysis, collaborators shipped samples in one of three forms: frozen whole blood, isolated PBMCs, or DNA extracted from either of those sample types. For this chain, trimming is 0 bases at the V end and 4 bases at the J end, and the number of junction bases without a gene match is 3. Reading from cysteine to phenylalanine, the CDR3 counts 16 amino acids. Of all the DNA, just the CDR3 is kept, 48 bases in frame from base 1. Per the germline V gene, SNHLY is the CDR1 and FYNNEI is the CDR2. Comments on this clone: Its target antigen remains unknown. Base-call qualities are not available, and no considerably larger clone is one nucleotide away.

The sequence derives from a man between 65 and 85 years old with active or convalescent COVID-19. Rearrangement joined TRBV2 to TRBJ2-3, and TRBD1 aligns with 11 junction nucleotides. Sequenced input: peripheral blood. The DNA reads as follows: TGTGCCAGCAGTGAAGCTTTGGGACAGGGGGCAGATACGCAGTATTTT. It specifies CASSEALGQGADTQYF.